This TCR beta chain was captured in a study of T-cell reconstitution after alpha-beta-depleted transplantation in children. Findings and caveats of the study: By about two months after transplant, alpha-beta T cells reportedly arose from several hundred graft clones that had expanded. Once a year had passed after transplant, T-cell counts and diversity came mostly from newly produced T cells. Surviving recipient T cells and thymic progenitors underlay high day-60 TCRbeta diversity in some patients.

As regards this clonotype: What it binds is not known.

Unique molecular identifiers were built into the TCRbeta library. One entry per CDR3 protein results from TCRdb running MiXCR on the PCR reads. This table has about 600,000 distinct CDR3 sequences, 23% appearing once. The CDR3 sequence is 13 residues long. Deletions cut 3 bases from V and 5 bases from J, with 5 bases between. CDR1 is KGHSH and CDR2 is LQKENI in the germline V gene. The chain links TRBV18 to TRBJ1-6; no definite D call. This specimen consisted of PBMCs, mostly from graft donor cells, obtained 360 days after TCRalphabeta/CD19-depleted stem cell transplant. This TCR was sampled from a boy under two years old who had a stem cell transplant for acute myeloid leukemia, so the T cells may come from the graft donor. CDR3 DNA sequence: TGTGCCAGCTCACCTACTAATAATTCACCCCTCCACTTT. This gives the protein CASSPTNNSPLHF.